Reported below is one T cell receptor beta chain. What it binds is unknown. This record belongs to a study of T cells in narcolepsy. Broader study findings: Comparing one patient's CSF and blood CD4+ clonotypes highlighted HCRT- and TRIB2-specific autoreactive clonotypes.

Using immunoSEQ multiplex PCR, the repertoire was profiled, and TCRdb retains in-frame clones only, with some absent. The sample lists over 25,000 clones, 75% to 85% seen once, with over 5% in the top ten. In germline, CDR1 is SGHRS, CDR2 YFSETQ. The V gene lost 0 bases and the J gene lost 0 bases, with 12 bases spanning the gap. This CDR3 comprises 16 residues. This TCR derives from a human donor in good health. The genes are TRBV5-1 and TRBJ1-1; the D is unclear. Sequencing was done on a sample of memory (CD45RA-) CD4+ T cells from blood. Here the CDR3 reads CASSLDKGEMNTEAFF. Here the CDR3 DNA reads TGCGCCAGCAGCTTGGACAAGGGTGAAATGAACACTGAAGCTTTCTTT.